These 16 T cell receptor beta chains were sequenced from one sample in a study of response to subunit inactivated influenza vaccine (dated by TCRdb to the late 2010s). The receptor library was made with RT-PCR. Instrument used: Illumina HiSeq 2500. TCRdb cleaned the public reads at Q25 with fastp, built clones with MiXCR and kept in-frame beta chains. Each record represents a unique CDR3 protein, reported with the most common genes and DNA among its rows. A total of about 830,000 distinct CDR3 sequences appear in this sample, about a fifth of them only once. The ten largest clones take up under 13% of the sample. The specimen comprised PBMCs from blood, sampled 5 days after vaccination. The receptor source for this set is a man between 45 and 60 years old who received an inactivated influenza vaccine. Donor details come from another sample of the same person, matched by shared clones.

This clonotype came up once. V and J are TRBV7-9 and TRBJ2-1, with 7 positions matching TRBD1. CDR3 length equals 15 residues. Per germline, CDR1 SEHNR and CDR2 FQNEAQ (reference sequence). V gave up 5 bases and J gave up 4 bases; unmatched junction bases: 8. As DNA, the CDR3 is TGTGCCAGCAGCGGCACCGGGACAGCATACAATGAGCAGTTCTTC. This sequence encodes CASSGTGTAYNEQFF.

This clonotype was recorded only once. The chain recombines TRBV7-9 with TRBJ2-3; D unresolved. Per the germline V gene, CDR1 is SEHNR and CDR2 is FQNEAQ (reference sequence). This CDR3 has 16 amino acids. V gave up 4 bases and J gave up 3 bases, with 17 bases separating them. The CDR3 DNA sequence: TGTGCCAGCAGCTACCAGACTGAAGTGGGGACAGATACGCAGTATTTT. Its protein product is CASSYQTEVGTDTQYF.

This clonotype was seen more than once but under ten times. This chain uses TRBV27 with TRBJ1-5; D is unclear. The CDR3 spans 18 residues. The germline CDR1 and CDR2 sequences are MNHEY and SMNVEV (reference sequence). The V and J ends lost 5 bases and 0 bases respectively, with 20 bases between them. CDR3 sequence (DNA): TGTGCCAGCAGTCCTCTTCGGGCGGGAGGTGATAGCAATCAGCCCCAGCATTTT. Its translation is CASSPLRAGGDSNQPQHF.

There are a few counts of this clonotype. The chain recombines TRBV10-3 with TRBJ1-2, with TRBD1 identical over 7 bases. The CDR3 is made up of 14 amino acids. With V trimmed by 4 bases and J by 7 bases, 9 bases remained unmatched. Germline V CDR1 and CDR2: ENHRY, SYGVKD. The CDR3 sequence: CAISGTGDNSGYTF. CDR3 DNA: TGTGCCATCAGTGGGACAGGAGACAATTCTGGCTACACCTTC.

Ten or more counts support this clonotype. The V gene is TRBV6-1, the J gene TRBJ2-5; D not certain. This CDR3 comprises 15 residues. Per the germline V gene, CDR1 is MNHNS and CDR2 is SASEGT. V was trimmed by 4 bases and J by 4 bases, leaving 16 bases between them. The CDR3 reads CASSASMGGVETQYF. In DNA form, the CDR3 reads TGTGCCAGCAGTGCGTCTATGGGTGGGGTAGAGACCCAGTACTTC.

This clonotype was detected ten times or more. This chain uses TRBV7-2 with TRBJ2-5; 11 bases align to TRBD2. The germline V gene encodes CDR1 SGHTA and CDR2 FQGNSA. The CDR3 covers 17 residues. V lost 1 base, J lost 1 base, and 5 bases stayed unmatched. The CDR3 sequence is CASSLVGTSGAQETQYF. The CDR3 DNA sequence: TGTGCCAGCAGCTTAGTGGGGACTAGCGGAGCCCAAGAGACCCAGTACTTC. The whole variable domain, filled in from reference TRBV7-2 and TRBJ2-5, reads GAGVSQSPSNKVTEKGKDVELRCDPISGHTALYWYRQSLGQGLEFLIYFQGNSAPDKSGLPSDRFSAERTGGSVSTLTIQRTQQEDSAVYLCASSLVGTSGAQETQYFGPGTRLLVL.

This chain links TRBV7-9 with TRBJ2-1; D possibly corresponds to TRBD2 (6 bases). Trimming pared 8 bases from V and 3 bases from J, leaving 20 bases between. This CDR3 is 16 amino acids long. Germline assignment: CDR1 SEHNR and CDR2 FQNEAQ (reference sequence). The CDR3 DNA sequence: TGTGCCAGCGAACAATCCGGGACTCCAGACTACAATGAGCAGTTCTTC. Its translation: CASEQSGTPDYNEQFF.

V usage is TRBV4-3 and J usage is TRBJ1-1; the D is unclear. This CDR3 contains 16 residues. V was pared by 1 base and J by 3 bases, with 15 bases between. CDR1 LGHNA and CDR2 YSLEER come from the germline V gene. The CDR3 is CASSQGLRREHTEAFF. CDR3 nucleotide sequence: TGCGCCAGCAGCCAAGGGCTCCGACGGGAACACACTGAAGCTTTCTTT.

This clonotype was seen more than once but under ten times. The rearrangement joins TRBV6-1 to TRBJ2-3; the D gene is possibly TRBD1 (6 bases). Germline CDR1 and CDR2: MNHNS and SASEGT. Trimming took 7 bases from V and 1 from J, leaving 15 bases between them. There are 15 residues in the CDR3. The CDR3 here is CASIGTLIRTDTQYF. CDR3 nucleotides: TGTGCCAGCATTGGGACACTCATTCGCACAGATACGCAGTATTTT.

This clonotype was counted at least ten times. The rearrangement links TRBV20-1 to TRBJ1-2; TRBD1 agrees at 7 bases. The CDR3 consists of 11 residues. Germline lookup yields CDR1 DFQATT and CDR2 SNEGSKA (reference sequence). The trim removed 4 bases at V and 4 bases at J, leaving 0 bases unmatched. The CDR3 nucleotides read TGCAGTGCTACAGGGGGCTATGGCTACACCTTC. It yields the protein CSATGGYGYTF.

The chain recombines TRBV7-3 with TRBJ2-1; D not certain. Germline V lookup: CDR1 SGHTA, CDR2 FQGTGA. CDR3 length: 14 amino acids. Trimming removed 2 bases from V and 6 bases from J, with 11 bases in between. The chain's CDR3 is CASSLQPKPNEQFF. CDR3 sequence (DNA): TGTGCCAGCAGCTTACAGCCTAAACCCAATGAGCAGTTCTTC. The variable domain in full, with the rest retrieved from reference TRBV7-3 and TRBJ2-1, is GAGVSQTPSNKVTEKGKYVELRCDPISGHTALYWYRQSLGQGPEFLIYFQGTGAADDSGLPNDRFFAVRPEGSVSTLKIQRTERGDSAVYLCASSLQPKPNEQFFGPGTRLTVL.

There are a few counts of this clonotype. V gene TRBV5-1 combines with J gene TRBJ2-5; TRBD2 is a possible D gene (6 bases). Per the germline V gene, CDR1 is SGHRS and CDR2 is YFSETQ. Trimming took 6 bases from V and 4 from J, leaving 16 bases between them. This CDR3 spans 14 amino acids. The CDR3 DNA sequence: TGCGCCAGCAACCTTTCGGGAGCACGAGAGACCCAGTACTTC. This encodes CASNLSGARETQYF. The whole variable domain, filled in from reference TRBV5-1 and TRBJ2-5, reads KAGVTQTPRYLIKTRGQQVTLSCSPISGHRSVSWYQQTPGQGLQFLFEYFSETQRNKGNFPGRFSGRQFSNSRSEMNVSTLELGDSALYLCASNLSGARETQYFGPGTRLLVL.

This clonotype was observed many times. In DNA, the CDR3 is TGCAGTGCAAGTGGACAGGGGATCAGCTATGGCTACACCTTC. It codes for CSASGQGISYGYTF. V is TRBV20-1 and J is TRBJ1-2; TRBD1 agrees at 9 bases. The trim removed 6 bases at V and 4 bases at J, leaving 9 bases unmatched. Germline V gene sequence: CDR1 DFQATT, CDR2 SNEGSKA (reference sequence). This CDR3 comprises 14 residues.

J is TRBJ1-2 and V is TRBV4-1; D ambiguous. This CDR3 contains 16 residues. The V gene lost 4 bases and the J gene lost 0 bases, with 15 bases spanning the gap. Germline CDR1 is MGHRA and CDR2 is YSYEKL. CDR3 nucleotides: TGCGCCAGCAGCCGTACTGCGGGGAATACTAACTATGGCTACACCTTC. It translates to CASSRTAGNTNYGYTF.

The gene calls are TRBV5-1 and TRBJ1-2; unclear D gene. V lost 4 bases and J lost 4, with 8 bases in between. Germline lookup yields CDR1 SGHRS and CDR2 YFSETQ. The CDR3 totals 12 residues. CDR3 protein: CASSPEGYGYTF. The CDR3 DNA is TGCGCCAGCAGCCCGGAGGGCTATGGCTACACCTTC.

This clonotype was seen only a few times. V usage is TRBV7-9 and J usage is TRBJ2-7; no firm D call. Germline CDR1 and CDR2: SEHNR and FQNEAQ (reference sequence). V was shortened by 0 bases and J by 6 bases, with 9 bases between the two germline ends. The CDR3 sequence is 13 residues long. The CDR3 DNA reads as TGTGCCAGCAGCTTAGCGGAAGGGCGCGAGCAGTACTTC. This sequence encodes CASSLAEGREQYF.